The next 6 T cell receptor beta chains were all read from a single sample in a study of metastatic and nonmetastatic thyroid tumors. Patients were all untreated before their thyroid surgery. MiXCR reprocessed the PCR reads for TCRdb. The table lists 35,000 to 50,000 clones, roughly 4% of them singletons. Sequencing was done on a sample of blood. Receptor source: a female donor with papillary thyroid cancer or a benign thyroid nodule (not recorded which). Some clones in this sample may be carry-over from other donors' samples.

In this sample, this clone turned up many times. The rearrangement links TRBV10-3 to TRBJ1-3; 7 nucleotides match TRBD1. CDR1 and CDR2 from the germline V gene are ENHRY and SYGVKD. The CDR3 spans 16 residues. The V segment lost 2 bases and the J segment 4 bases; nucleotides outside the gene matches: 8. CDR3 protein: CAISEPTGASGNTIYF. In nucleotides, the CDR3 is TGTGCCATCAGTGAGCCTACAGGGGCTTCAGGAAACACCATATATTTT.

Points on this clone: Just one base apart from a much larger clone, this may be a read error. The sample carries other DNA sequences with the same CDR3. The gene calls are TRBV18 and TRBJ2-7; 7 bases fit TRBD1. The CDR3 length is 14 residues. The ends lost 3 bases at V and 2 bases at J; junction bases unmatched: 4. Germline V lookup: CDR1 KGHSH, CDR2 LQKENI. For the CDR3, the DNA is TGTGCCAGCTCACCGGGGACAGAAGCCTACGAGCAGTACTTC. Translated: CASSPGTEAYEQYF. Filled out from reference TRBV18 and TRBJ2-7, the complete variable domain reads NAGVMQNPRHLVRRRGQEARLRCSPMKGHSHVYWYRQLPEEGLKFMVYLQKENIIDESGMPKERFSAEFPKEGPSILRIQQVVRGDSAAYFCASSPGTEAYEQYFGPGTRLTVT.

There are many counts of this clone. The CDR3 DNA sequence: TGTGCCAGCAGCCTGAAGGCGTCTGAAAAACTGTTTTTT. Translation gives CASSLKASEKLFF. The chain couples TRBV3-1 to TRBJ1-4, with unresolved D. Per the germline V gene, CDR1 is LGHDT and CDR2 is YNNKEL (reference sequence). This CDR3 contains 13 residues. Trimming took 4 bases from V and 7 from J, leaving 10 bases between them.

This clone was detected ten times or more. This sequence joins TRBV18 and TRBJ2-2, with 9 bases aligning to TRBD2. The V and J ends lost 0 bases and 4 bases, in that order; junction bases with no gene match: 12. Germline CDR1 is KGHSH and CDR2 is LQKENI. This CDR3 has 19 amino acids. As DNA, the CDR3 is TGTGCCAGCTCACCACCGAGGGGTAGCGGGAGATTGAGCACCGGGGAGCTGTTTTTT. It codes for CASSPPRGSGRLSTGELFF. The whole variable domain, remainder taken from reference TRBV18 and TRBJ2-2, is NAGVMQNPRHLVRRRGQEARLRCSPMKGHSHVYWYRQLPEEGLKFMVYLQKENIIDESGMPKERFSAEFPKEGPSILRIQQVVRGDSAAYFCASSPPRGSGRLSTGELFFGEGSRLTVL.

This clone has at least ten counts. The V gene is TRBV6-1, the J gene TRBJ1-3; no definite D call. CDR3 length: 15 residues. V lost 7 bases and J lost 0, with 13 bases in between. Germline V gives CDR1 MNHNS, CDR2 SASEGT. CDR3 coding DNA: TGTGCCAGCACCTTGGACCGTTACTCTGGAAACACCATATATTTT. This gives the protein CASTLDRYSGNTIYF.

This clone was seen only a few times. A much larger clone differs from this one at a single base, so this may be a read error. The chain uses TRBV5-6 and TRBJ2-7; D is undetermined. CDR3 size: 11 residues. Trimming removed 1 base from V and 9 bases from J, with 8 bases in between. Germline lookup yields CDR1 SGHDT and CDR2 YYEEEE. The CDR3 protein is CASSLLGMQYF. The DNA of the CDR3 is TGTGCCAGCAGCTTGCTGGGGATGCAGTACTTC.